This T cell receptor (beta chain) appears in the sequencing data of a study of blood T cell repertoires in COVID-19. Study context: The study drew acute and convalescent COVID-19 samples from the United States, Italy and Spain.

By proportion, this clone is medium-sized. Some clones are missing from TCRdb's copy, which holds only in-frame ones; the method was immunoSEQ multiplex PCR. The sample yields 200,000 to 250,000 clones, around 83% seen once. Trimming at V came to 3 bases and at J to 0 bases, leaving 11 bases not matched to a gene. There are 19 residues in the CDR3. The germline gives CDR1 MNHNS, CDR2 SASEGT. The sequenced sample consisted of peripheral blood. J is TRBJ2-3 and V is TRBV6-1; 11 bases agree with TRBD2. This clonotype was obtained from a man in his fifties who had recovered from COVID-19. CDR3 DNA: TGTGCCAGCAGTGATAAAGTAGCGGGAGGGGATCATAGCACAGATACGCAGTATTTT. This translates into CASSDKVAGGDHSTDTQYF.